The T cell receptor beta chain described here comes from a study of blood T cell repertoires in COVID-19. TCRdb's copy holds only in-frame clones and misses some; the assay was immunoSEQ multiplex PCR. This table has 80,000 or so clones, under 85% appearing once. This clone came up once. CDR3 length: 13 residues. Deletions cut 0 bases from V and 5 bases from J, with 6 bases between. Germline CDR1 SGHDT, CDR2 YYEEEE. The TCR originated in a human donor in a cohort sampled during active COVID-19. The rearrangement links TRBV5-6 to TRBJ1-3; D uncertain. The sequencing sample was made of peripheral blood. CDR3 nucleotide sequence: TGTGCCAGCAGCTTGGAACAGAGAAACACCATATATTTT. Protein product: CASSLEQRNTIYF.